The source of this T cell receptor (beta chain) is a study of blood T cell repertoires in COVID-19. Looking at the study overall: Acute and convalescent COVID-19 samples came from the United States, Italy and Spain.

The CDR3 runs 15 residues. Germline CDR1 is SGHTA and CDR2 is FQGNSA. The V gene lost 5 bases and the J gene lost 4 bases, with 12 bases spanning the gap. In the original analysis: From reference gene primer amplification, estimates of nucleated cell counts were derived. Profiling relied on immunoSEQ multiplex PCR, and the TCRdb table lists in-frame clones only, not all of them. V and J calls and clone size are copied from that table; D and trimming were computed from the DNA. The sample includes 80,000 to 100,000 clones, around nine tenths seen only once; the top ten take 1.5% to 2%. J is TRBJ1-6 and V is TRBV7-2; no clear D gene. Input material: peripheral blood. This receptor was obtained from a man in his 60s with acute or convalescent COVID-19. The CDR3 DNA reads TGTGCCAGCAGCGGCGGAGCGTTTTATAATTCACCCCTCCACTTT. Its protein product is CASSGGAFYNSPLHF.